The clone carrying this TCR beta chain was detected a few times. What it binds is unknown. Germline CDR1 is SGHNT and CDR2 is YENEEA. Trimming took 5 bases from V and 6 from J, leaving 11 bases between them. The CDR3 sequence is 13 residues long. This record belongs to a study of T cell repertoires in cytomegalovirus infection. TCRdb passed the reads through MiXCR, listing each CDR3 protein once. The data contain around 430,000 distinct CDR3 sequences, more than 40% of them seen just once; the ten biggest clones take up around two fifths. Overall study findings and caveats: Clonotype analysis showed dominance of the ex vivo response by HLA-C-restricted CMV-specific TCR beta clonotypes.

This sequence originates from a human donor in good health (CMV status not recorded). Some clones in this sample may be carry-over from other donors' samples. The J gene is TRBJ1-3, the V gene TRBV11-3; D possibly corresponds to TRBD1 (6 bases). Material: cultured PBMCs, obtained from culture after CMV antigen stimulation. CDR3 DNA: TGTGCCAGCAGCAGGACAGAGGAAAACACCATATATTTT. Encoded protein: CASSRTEENTIYF.